This TCR beta chain emerged from a study of T cells in Graves' hyperthyroidism and ophthalmopathy. Study conclusions and caveats: Most thyroid clonotypes that were expanded above 0.001 also turned up in blood.

Hyperthyroidism in the patients, aged 18 to 65, was newly diagnosed and under 2 months in duration. Patients showing uncontrolled infection, other autoimmune disease, pregnancy or lactation were ineligible. This clonotype was counted many times. The antigen remains unidentified. There were TCR beta CDR3 regions amplified from RNA transcripts. The primer set for the first-round RT-PCR of the TCR CDR3 was HTBI. TCRdb reanalysed the multiplex PCR reads using MiXCR and keeps one entry per CDR3 protein. The sample holds some 560,000 distinct CDR3 sequences, around 14% seen once. This clonotype originated in a woman aged 25 to 39 with Graves' hyperthyroidism. The sample was blood.

The CDR3 DNA reads as TGCAGTGCTAGAGATTGGAGAAGGGGGAATGAAAAACTGTTTTTT. This sequence encodes CSARDWRRGNEKLFF. The chain joins TRBV20-1 to TRBJ1-4, with D possibly being TRBD1 (6 bases). CDR1 DFQATT and CDR2 SNEGSKA come from the germline V gene (reference sequence). The CDR3 spans 15 residues. V dropped 0 bases and J dropped 5 bases, with 13 bases sitting between them.